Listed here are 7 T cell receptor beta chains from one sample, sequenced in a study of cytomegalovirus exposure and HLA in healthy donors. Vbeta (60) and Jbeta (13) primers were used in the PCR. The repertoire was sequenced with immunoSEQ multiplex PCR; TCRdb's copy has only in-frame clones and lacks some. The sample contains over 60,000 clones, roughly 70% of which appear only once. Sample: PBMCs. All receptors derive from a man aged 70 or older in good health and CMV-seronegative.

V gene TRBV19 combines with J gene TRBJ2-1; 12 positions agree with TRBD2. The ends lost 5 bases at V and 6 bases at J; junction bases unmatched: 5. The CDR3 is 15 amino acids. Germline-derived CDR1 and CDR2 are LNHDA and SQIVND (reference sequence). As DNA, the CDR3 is TGTGCCAGTAGTGCCACTAGCGGGGGGAGCAATGAGCAGTTCTTC. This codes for CASSATSGGSNEQFF.

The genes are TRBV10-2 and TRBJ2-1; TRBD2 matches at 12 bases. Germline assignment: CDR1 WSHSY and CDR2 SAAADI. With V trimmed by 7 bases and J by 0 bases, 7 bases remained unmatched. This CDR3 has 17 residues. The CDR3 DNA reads TGCGCCAGCACTGGACTAGCGGGGACCAGCTCCTACAATGAGCAGTTCTTC. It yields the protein CASTGLAGTSSYNEQFF.

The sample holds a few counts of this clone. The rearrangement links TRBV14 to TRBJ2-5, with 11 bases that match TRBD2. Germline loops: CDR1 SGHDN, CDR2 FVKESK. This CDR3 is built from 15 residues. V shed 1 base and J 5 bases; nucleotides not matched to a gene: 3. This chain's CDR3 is CASSQGLAGGETQYF. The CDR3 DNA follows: TGTGCCAGCAGCCAAGGCCTAGCGGGGGGTGAGACCCAGTACTTC.

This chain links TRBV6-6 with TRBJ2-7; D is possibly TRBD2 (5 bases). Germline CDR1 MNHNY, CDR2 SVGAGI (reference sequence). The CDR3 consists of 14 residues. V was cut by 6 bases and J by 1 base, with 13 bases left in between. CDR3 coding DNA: TGTGCCAGCAGGCCTGAGGGCGGGTCCTACGAGCAGTACTTC. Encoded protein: CASRPEGGSYEQYF.

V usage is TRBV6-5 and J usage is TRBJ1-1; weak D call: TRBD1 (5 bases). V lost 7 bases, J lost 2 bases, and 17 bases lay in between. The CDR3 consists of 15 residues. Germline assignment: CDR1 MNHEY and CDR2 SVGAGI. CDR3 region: CASILEIRVNTEAFF. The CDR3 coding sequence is TGTGCCAGCATTTTAGAAATCAGGGTAAACACTGAAGCTTTCTTT.

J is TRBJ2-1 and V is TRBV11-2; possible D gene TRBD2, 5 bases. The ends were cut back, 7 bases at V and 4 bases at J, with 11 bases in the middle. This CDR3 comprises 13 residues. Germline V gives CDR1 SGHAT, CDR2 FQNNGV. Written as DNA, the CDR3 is TGTGCCAGCACGCGAGCGGCTTACAATGAGCAGTTCTTC. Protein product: CASTRAAYNEQFF.

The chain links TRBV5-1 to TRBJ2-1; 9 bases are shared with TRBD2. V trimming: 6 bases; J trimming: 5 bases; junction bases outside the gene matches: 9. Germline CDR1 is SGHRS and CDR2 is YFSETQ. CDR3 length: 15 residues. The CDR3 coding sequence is TGCGCCAGCATTCCTAGCGGGACGGAAGACAATGAGCAGTTCTTC. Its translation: CASIPSGTEDNEQFF.